This T cell receptor (beta chain) was captured by sequencing in a study of T cells in Graves' hyperthyroidism and ophthalmopathy. RNA transcripts gave rise to amplified TCR beta CDR3 regions. When the TCR CDR3 underwent first-round RT-PCR, the HTBI primer set was used. TCRdb analysed the multiplex PCR reads with MiXCR anew, one entry per CDR3 protein. The table includes more than 300,000 distinct CDR3 sequences, 17% detected once. This clonotype occurred many times. V lost 5 bases to trimming and J lost 4 bases; unmatched junction nucleotides: 7. The CDR3 runs to 15 residues. This TCR derives from a woman in her 30s with Graves' hyperthyroidism that later progressed to Graves' ophthalmopathy. The V call is TRBV12-3 or TRBV12-4, the J call TRBJ2-7; 11 nucleotides match TRBD2. The sample consisted of blood. The chain's CDR3 is CASSGGTSGNYEQYF. In DNA, the CDR3 is TGTGCCAGCAGTGGTGGGACTAGCGGCAATTACGAGCAGTACTTC.